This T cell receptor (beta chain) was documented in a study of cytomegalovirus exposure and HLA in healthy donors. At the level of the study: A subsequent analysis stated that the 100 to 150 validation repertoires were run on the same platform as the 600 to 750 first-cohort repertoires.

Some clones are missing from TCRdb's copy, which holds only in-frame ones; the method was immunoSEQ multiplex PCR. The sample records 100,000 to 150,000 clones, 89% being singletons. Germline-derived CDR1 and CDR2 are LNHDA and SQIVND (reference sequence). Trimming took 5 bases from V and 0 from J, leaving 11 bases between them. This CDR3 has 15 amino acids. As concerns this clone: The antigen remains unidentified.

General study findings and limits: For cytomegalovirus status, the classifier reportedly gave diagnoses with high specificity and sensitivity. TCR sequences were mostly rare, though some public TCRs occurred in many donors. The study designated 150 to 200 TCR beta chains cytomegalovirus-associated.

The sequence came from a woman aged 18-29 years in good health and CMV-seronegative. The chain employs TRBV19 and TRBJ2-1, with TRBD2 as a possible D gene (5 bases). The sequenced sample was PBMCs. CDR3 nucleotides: TGTGCCAGTAGTGCCGGACTTTTCTCCTACAATGAGCAGTTCTTC. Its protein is CASSAGLFSYNEQFF.